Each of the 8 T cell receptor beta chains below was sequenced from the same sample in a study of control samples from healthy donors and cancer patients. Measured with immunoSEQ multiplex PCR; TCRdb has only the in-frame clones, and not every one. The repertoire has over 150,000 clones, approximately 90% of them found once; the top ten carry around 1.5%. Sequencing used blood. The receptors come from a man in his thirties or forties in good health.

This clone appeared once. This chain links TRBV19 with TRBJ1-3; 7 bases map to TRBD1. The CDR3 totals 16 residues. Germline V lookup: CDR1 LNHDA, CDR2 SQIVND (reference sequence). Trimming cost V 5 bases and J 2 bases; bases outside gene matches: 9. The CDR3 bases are TGTGCCAGTAGTTCCAGTCCGGACAGGCCTGGAAACACCATATATTTT. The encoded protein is CASSSSPDRPGNTIYF.

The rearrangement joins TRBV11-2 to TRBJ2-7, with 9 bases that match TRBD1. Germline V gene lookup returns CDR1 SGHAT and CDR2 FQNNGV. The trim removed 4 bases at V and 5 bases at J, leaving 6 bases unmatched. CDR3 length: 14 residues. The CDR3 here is CASSSPGQGHEQYF. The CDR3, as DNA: TGTGCCAGCAGCTCCCCGGGACAGGGCCACGAGCAGTACTTC.

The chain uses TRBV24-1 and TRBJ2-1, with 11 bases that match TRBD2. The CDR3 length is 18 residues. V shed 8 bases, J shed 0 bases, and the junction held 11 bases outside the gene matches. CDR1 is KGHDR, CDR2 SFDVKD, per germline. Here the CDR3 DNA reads TGTGCCACCACCTTACCCCCTAGCGGGAGGAGCTCCTACAATGAGCAGTTCTTC. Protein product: CATTLPPSGRSSYNEQFF.

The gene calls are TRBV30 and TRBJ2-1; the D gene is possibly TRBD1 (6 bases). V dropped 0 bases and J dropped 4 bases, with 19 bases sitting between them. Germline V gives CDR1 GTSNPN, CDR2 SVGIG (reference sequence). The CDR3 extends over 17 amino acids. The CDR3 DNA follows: TGTGCCTGGAGTGTAGCTCCCGGCAGGGGTCCTTACAATGAGCAGTTCTTC. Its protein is CAWSVAPGRGPYNEQFF. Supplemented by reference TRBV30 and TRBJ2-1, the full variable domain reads SQTIHQWPATLVQPVGSPLSLECTVEGTSNPNLYWYRQAAGRGLQLLFYSVGIGQISSEVPQNLSASRPQDRQFILSSKKLLLSDSGFYLCAWSVAPGRGPYNEQFFGPGTRLTVL.

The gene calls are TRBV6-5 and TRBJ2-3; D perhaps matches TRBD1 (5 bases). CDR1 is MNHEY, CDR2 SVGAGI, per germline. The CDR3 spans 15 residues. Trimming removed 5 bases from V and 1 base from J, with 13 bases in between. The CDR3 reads CASSPWGEGTDTQYF. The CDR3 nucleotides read TGTGCCAGCAGTCCTTGGGGCGAGGGCACAGATACGCAGTATTTT.

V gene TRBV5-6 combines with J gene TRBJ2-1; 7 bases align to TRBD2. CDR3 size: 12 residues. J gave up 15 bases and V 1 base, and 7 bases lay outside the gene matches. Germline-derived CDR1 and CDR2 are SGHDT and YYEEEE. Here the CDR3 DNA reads TGTGCCAGCAGCTTGAGGGAGGGGCTCGGGTTCTTC. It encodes CASSLREGLGFF.

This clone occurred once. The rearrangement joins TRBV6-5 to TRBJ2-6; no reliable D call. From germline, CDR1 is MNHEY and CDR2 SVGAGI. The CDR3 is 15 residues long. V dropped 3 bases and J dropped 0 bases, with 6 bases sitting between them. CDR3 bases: TGTGCCAGCAGTTATTGGGGCTCTGGGGCCAACGTCCTGACTTTC. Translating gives CASSYWGSGANVLTF.

CDR3 coding DNA: TGTGCCAGCAGTGAAGGCTGGACGGCCGGGGAGCTGTTTTTT. Its translation is CASSEGWTAGELFF. V gene TRBV2 combines with J gene TRBJ2-2; no firm D call. Trimming left V 1 base short and J 6 bases short, with 9 bases between. Germline assignment: CDR1 SNHLY and CDR2 FYNNEI. This CDR3 is 14 amino acids long.